A single T cell receptor (beta chain) is shown here with its context. Its antigen remains unidentified. No qualities accompany the bases; no much larger clone lies one base away. These data belong to a study of blood T cells in healthy people across ages (dated by TCRdb to about 2015). About the study as a whole: In model experiments, template switching captured about one uniquely barcoded TCR beta cDNA molecule for every two T cells. The study measured age-related changes in TCR beta repertoire diversity using deep sequencing normalized with unique cDNA molecular identifiers. Donors of different ages were randomly distributed across sequencing lanes to avoid experimental bias. The donors were divided into four age groups: young (average around 15 years), middle-aged (under 40), aged (approximately 59) and long-lived (approximately 74). The study analyzed two additional independent replicas of 1 million unique cDNA reads from the same blood draw for two donors, one aged 18 to 29 and one aged 80 or older.

Library generation was performed with 5' RACE. These reads were obtained on an Illumina HiSeq 2500. A second PCR of about 7 to 12 cycles was performed with a sample-barcoded 5' primer and a J-beta primer mix. A unique molecular identifier was introduced onto each TCR beta cDNA molecule by a template-switch 5' adaptor carrying 12 random nucleotides. Each sample yielded at least 2.5 million CDR3-containing paired-end reads. All of the RNA was converted into first-strand cDNA using the Mint cDNA synthesis kit, with a TRBC-specific oligonucleotide serving as the primer. Following uracil-DNA glycosylase treatment, all cDNA underwent a first 18-cycle PCR with the universal primers M1SS and BC2_uni_R. The source study handled its data this way. Each sample was normalized by randomly selecting 1 million high-quality reads, each carrying a distinct molecular identifier. Instead of being binned into consensus sequences, reads with shared molecular identifiers were discarded. MiTCR, with a Q25 quality threshold and the strictest error-elimination algorithm, was used for CDR3 identification, clonotype clustering and error correction. A nonparametric unseen species model with Euler transformation was used to estimate lower-bound total TCR beta diversity. The raw public data were reprocessed by TCRdb itself: fastp quality trimming at Q25, MiXCR clonotype calling, in-frame beta chains only. Rows merge per CDR3 protein into single entries with the most common DNA and genes. TCRdb's processing, not the study's, gives the V and J calls here. This sample comprises approximately 850,000 distinct CDR3 sequences, about three fifths of them detected only once. About 20% of the sample belongs to the ten largest clones.

Donors were a few dozen systemically healthy Caucasian individuals from Russia aged 6 to 90 years. Each donor gave around 9.9 milliliters of peripheral blood, collected into EDTA-treated Vacutainer tubes. Ficoll-Paque density-gradient centrifugation was used to isolate PBMCs, with at least 7 million per sample. Total RNA was extracted from PBMCs with Trizol reagent, with at least 5.5 micrograms obtained per sample. Naive CD45RAhigh/CD27high T cell percentages were measured by flow cytometry on a PBMC aliquot from every donor. General findings and caveats noted by the study authors: A strong correlation was found between observed TCR beta diversity and the percentage of naive T cells measured by flow cytometry. Because the CMV infection status of the donors was unknown, age-related changes in expanded clonotypes may potentially have been confounded. The long-lived group showed more naive CD4+ T cells, fewer expanded clones and increased TCR diversity than the aged group, suggesting age selection. Estimates of total diversity based on one million sequenced T cells were considered lower bounds and underestimates. Conclusive comparison of naive and antigen-experienced compartments was prevented by the profiling of bulk unsorted PBMCs. Observed TCR beta diversity per million T cells fell roughly linearly with age, and a significant reduction was already apparent by age roughly 41.

V trim: 4 bases; J trim: 3 bases; unmatched bases: 3. The germline V gene specifies MNHNS as CDR1 and SASEGT as CDR2. The CDR3 runs 17 amino acids, cysteine and phenylalanine included. Left in the record is the CDR3 DNA by itself, 51 bases read in frame from the first base. Recombination joined TRBV6-1 with TRBJ2-1; 16 central bases correspond to TRBD2. The sample taken for sequencing was blood. This clonotype was sampled from a young man in good health. The CDR3 in this case is CASSAGTSGRDYNEQFF. The sequenced DNA is TGTGCCAGCAGTGCCGGGACTAGCGGGAGGGACTACAATGAGCAGTTCTTC.